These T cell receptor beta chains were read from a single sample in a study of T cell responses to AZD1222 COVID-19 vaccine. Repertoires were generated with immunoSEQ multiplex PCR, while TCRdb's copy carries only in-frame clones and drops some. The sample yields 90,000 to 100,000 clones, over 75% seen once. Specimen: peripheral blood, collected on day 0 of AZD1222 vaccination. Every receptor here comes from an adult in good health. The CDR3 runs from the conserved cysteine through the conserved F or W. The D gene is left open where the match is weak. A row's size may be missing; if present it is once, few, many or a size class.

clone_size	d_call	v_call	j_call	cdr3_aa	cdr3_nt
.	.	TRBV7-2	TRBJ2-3	CASSLWASTDTQYF	TGTGCCAGCAGCTTATGGGCTAGCACAGATACGCAGTATTTT
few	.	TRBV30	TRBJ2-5	CAWSVLGETQYF	TGTGCCTGGAGTGTACTTGGGGAGACCCAGTACTTC
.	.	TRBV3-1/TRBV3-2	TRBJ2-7	CASSLRQETYEQYF	TGTGCCAGCAGCCTTCGACAGGAGACCTACGAGCAGTACTTC
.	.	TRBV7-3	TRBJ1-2	CASSRDGANYGYTF	TGTGCCAGCAGCCGCGACGGAGCTAACTATGGCTACACCTTC
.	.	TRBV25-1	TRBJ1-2	CASSELGSSATF	TGTGCCAGCAGTGAATTGGGCAGTTCGGCTACCTTC
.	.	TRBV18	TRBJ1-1	CASSPRVSTEAFF	TGTGCCAGCTCACCACGAGTAAGCACTGAAGCTTTCTTT
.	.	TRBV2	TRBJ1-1	CASLERGINTEAFF	TGTGCCAGCCTTGAACGGGGGATTAACACTGAAGCTTTCTTT
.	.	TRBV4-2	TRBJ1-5	CASSQEPTVNNQPQHF	TGTGCCAGCAGCCAGGAACCGACGGTGAACAATCAGCCCCAGCATTTT
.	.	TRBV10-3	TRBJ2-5	CAISETFTPQETQYF	TGTGCCATCAGTGAAACGTTCACTCCCCAAGAGACCCAGTACTTC
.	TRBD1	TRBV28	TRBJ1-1	CASAIRGGTGNTEAFF	TGTGCCAGCGCAATCCGGGGCGGGACAGGGAACACTGAAGCTTTCTTT
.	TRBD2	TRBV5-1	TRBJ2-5	CASKRPSGEQETQYF	TGCGCCAGCAAGAGGCCTAGCGGGGAACAAGAGACCCAGTACTTC
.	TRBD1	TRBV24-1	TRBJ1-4	CATSENGQGFGEKLFF	TGTGCCACCAGTGAAAATGGACAGGGGTTTGGTGAAAAACTGTTTTTT
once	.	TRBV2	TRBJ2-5	CASSVGGTQETQYF	TGTGCCAGCAGTGTCGGCGGGACACAAGAGACCCAGTACTTC
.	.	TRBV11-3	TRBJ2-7	CASSLNLIGEQYF	TGTGCCAGCAGCCTGAACCTGATCGGCGAGCAGTACTTC
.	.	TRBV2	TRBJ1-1	CASSETGRGEDTEAFF	TGTGCCAGCAGTGAAACCGGCAGGGGAGAGGACACTGAAGCTTTCTTT
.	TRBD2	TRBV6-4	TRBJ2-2	CASSELAGVTGELFF	TGTGCCAGCAGTGAACTAGCGGGAGTAACCGGGGAGCTGTTTTTT
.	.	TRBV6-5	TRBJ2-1	CASSKLNEQFF	TGTGCCAGCAGTAAGCTCAATGAGCAGTTCTTC
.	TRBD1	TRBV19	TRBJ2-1	CASSVGQGAYNEQFF	TGTGCCAGTAGTGTCGGCCAGGGGGCCTACAATGAGCAGTTCTTC
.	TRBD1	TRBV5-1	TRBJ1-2	CASSLENQDRAGYTF	TGCGCCAGCAGCTTGGAAAACCAAGACAGGGCTGGCTACACCTTC
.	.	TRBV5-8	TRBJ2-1	CASSLDPGEGNEQFF	TGTGCCAGCAGCTTGGACCCAGGGGAGGGCAATGAGCAGTTCTTC
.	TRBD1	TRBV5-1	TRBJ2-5	CASSLGQVQETQYF	TGCGCCAGCAGCCTGGGACAGGTACAAGAGACCCAGTACTTC
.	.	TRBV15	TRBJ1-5	CATSRDSTGYYSNQPQHF	TGTGCCACCAGCAGAGATTCAACAGGGTATTATAGCAATCAGCCCCAGCATTTT
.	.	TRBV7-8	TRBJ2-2	CASSLVITQGLGDTGELFF	TGTGCCAGCAGCTTAGTAATTACTCAGGGGTTGGGTGACACCGGGGAGCTGTTTTTT
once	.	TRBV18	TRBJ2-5	CASSPYAGQETQYF	TGTGCCAGCTCACCATACGCTGGGCAAGAGACCCAGTACTTC
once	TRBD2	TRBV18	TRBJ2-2	CASSPPWGGRKNTGELFF	TGTGCCAGCTCACCACCCTGGGGCGGGAGAAAGAACACCGGGGAGCTGTTTTTT
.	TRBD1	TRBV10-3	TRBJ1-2	CANAESRGQVYGYTF	TGTGCCAACGCAGAGTCCAGGGGGCAAGTTTATGGCTACACCTTC
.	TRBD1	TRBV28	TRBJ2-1	CASSVSGGINEQFF	TGTGCCAGCAGTGTCTCAGGGGGAATCAATGAGCAGTTCTTC
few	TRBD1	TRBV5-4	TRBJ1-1	CASRAGGMNTEAFF	TGTGCCAGCAGAGCAGGGGGGATGAACACTGAAGCTTTCTTT
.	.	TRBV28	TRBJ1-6	CASSDSVGGRGSPLHF	TGTGCCAGCAGTGACTCTGTGGGGGGACGTGGTTCACCCCTCCACTTT
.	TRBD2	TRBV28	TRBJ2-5	CASSLTPLLAVTQYF	TGTGCCAGCAGTTTAACGCCGTTACTAGCGGTGACCCAGTACTTC
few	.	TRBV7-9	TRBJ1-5	CASSLDRRAAPSSNQPQHF	TGTGCCAGCAGCTTAGATCGCAGGGCAGCCCCCTCTAGCAATCAGCCCCAGCATTTT
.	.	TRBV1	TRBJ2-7	CTSSQGLAGEHYEQYF	TGCACCAGCAGCCAAGGGCTAGCGGGAGAACACTACGAGCAGTACTTC
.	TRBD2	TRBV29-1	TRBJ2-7	CSVADGGNEQYF	TGCAGCGTCGCCGACGGGGGGAACGAGCAGTACTTC
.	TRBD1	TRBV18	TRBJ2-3	CASSPQQTGYSTDTQYF	TGTGCCAGCTCACCACAACAGACAGGGTATAGCACAGATACGCAGTATTTT
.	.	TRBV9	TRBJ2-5	CASSVSGETVGTQYF	TGTGCCAGCAGCGTTAGCGGAGAGACCGTGGGGACCCAGTACTTC
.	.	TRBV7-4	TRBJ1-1	CASSVPGLRNTEAFF	TGTGCCAGCAGTGTTCCGGGACTGAGAAACACTGAAGCTTTCTTT
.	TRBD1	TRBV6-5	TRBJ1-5	CASKGTGINQPQHF	TGTGCCAGCAAAGGGACAGGGATCAATCAGCCCCAGCATTTT
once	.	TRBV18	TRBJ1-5	CASSPVGANQPQHF	TGTGCCAGCTCACCGGTCGGGGCGAATCAGCCCCAGCATTTT
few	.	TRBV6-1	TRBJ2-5	CASSDVLFQETQYF	TGTGCCAGCAGTGATGTTCTGTTCCAAGAGACCCAGTACTTC
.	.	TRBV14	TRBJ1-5	CASSQGESNQPQHF	TGTGCCAGCAGCCAAGGGGAGAGCAATCAGCCCCAGCATTTT
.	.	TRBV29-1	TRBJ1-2	CSVVSRGNSANYGYTF	TGCAGCGTTGTATCGAGAGGCAACTCAGCTAACTATGGCTACACCTTC
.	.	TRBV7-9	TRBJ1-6	CASTSEGYRSSYNSPLHF	TGTGCCAGCACATCCGAGGGGTACCGTAGCTCCTATAATTCACCCCTCCACTTT
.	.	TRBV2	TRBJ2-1	CASSLDRNEQFF	TGTGCCAGCAGTCTGGACCGCAATGAGCAGTTCTTC
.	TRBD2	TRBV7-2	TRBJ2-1	CASSPTGAGGSYNEQFF	TGTGCCAGCAGCCCGACTGGAGCGGGGGGCTCCTACAATGAGCAGTTCTTC
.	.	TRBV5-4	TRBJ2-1	CASRSPGQNNEQFF	TGTGCCAGCAGATCACCCGGACAGAACAATGAGCAGTTCTTC